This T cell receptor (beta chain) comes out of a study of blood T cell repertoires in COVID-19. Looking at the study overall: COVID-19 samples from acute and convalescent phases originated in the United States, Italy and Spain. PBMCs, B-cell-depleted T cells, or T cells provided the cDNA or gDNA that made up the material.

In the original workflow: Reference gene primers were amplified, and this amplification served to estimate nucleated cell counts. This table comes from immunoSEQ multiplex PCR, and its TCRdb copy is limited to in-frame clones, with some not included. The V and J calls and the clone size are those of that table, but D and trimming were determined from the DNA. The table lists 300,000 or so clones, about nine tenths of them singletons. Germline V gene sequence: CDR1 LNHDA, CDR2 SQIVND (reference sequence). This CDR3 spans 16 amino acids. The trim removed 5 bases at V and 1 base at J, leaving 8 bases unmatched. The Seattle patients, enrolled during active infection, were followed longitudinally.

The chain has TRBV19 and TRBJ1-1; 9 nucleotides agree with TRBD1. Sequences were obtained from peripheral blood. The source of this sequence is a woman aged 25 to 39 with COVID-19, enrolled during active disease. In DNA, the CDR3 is TGTGCCAGTAGTCCGACAGGGGGAGTAAGGAACACTGAAGCTTTCTTT. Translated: CASSPTGGVRNTEAFF.